The 11 T cell receptor beta chains presented below share a single source sample, sequenced in a study of shared clonotypes between healthy human individuals. Generated by immunoSEQ multiplex PCR, the TCRdb table keeps only in-frame clones and is missing some. The table has a few million clones, about 92% seen once. Sequenced material: naive CD4+ T cells from PBMCs. Subset here: CD45RA+ positively selected. All receptors come from a man aged 18-30 years in good health. Some clones in this sample may be carry-over from other donors' samples.

This rearrangement joins TRBV4-1 to TRBJ2-7; 8 positions agree with TRBD1. Trimming took 3 bases from V and 5 from J; bases not matched to a gene: 6. CDR1 and CDR2 from the germline V gene are MGHRA and YSYEKL. This CDR3 has 14 amino acids. The CDR3 protein is CASSHPTGANEQYF. The CDR3 coding sequence is TGCGCCAGCAGCCACCCGACAGGGGCCAACGAGCAGTACTTC.

J is TRBJ2-5 and V is TRBV4-1, with D possibly being TRBD1 or TRBD2 (5 bases each). The CDR3 totals 14 residues. Per the germline V gene, CDR1 is MGHRA and CDR2 is YSYEKL. Trimming pared 4 bases from V and 5 bases from J, leaving 14 bases between. The CDR3 spells CASSPLGWGETQYF. DNA for the CDR3: TGCGCCAGCAGCCCCCTCGGTTGGGGGGAGACCCAGTACTTC.

The rearrangement links TRBV9 to TRBJ1-4; no definite D call. The germline CDR1 and CDR2 sequences are SGDLS and YYNGEE. This CDR3 has 17 residues. Deletions cut 4 bases from V and 5 bases from J, with 21 bases between. The CDR3 DNA reads TGTGCCAGCAGCCGTACCCCGGGTCCGTCCCAAAATGAAAAACTGTTTTTT. It is translated as CASSRTPGPSQNEKLFF.

This clone was observed once. This rearrangement joins TRBV6-5 to TRBJ1-2, with a tentative D call TRBD1 (5 bases). CDR1 and CDR2 from the germline V gene are MNHEY and SVGAGI. The CDR3 sequence is 13 residues long. Trimming took 5 bases from V and 4 from J, leaving 11 bases between them. The CDR3 nucleotides read TGTGCCAGCAGTACCGGGCAGGGCTATGGCTACACCTTC. Protein product: CASSTGQGYGYTF.

In this sample, this clone turned up once. The rearrangement joins TRBV5-4 to TRBJ2-1; TRBD2 aligns across 11 bases. CDR3 length equals 16 residues. The trim removed 0 bases at V and 7 bases at J, leaving 6 bases unmatched. CDR1 SGHNT and CDR2 YYREEE come from the germline V gene (reference sequence). Written as DNA, the CDR3 is TGTGCCAGCAGCTTGGTACTAGCGGGAGTTCTTAATGAGCAGTTCTTC. Its protein is CASSLVLAGVLNEQFF.

The rearrangement links TRBV6-6 to TRBJ2-1; D is unresolved. Trimming shortened V by 3 bases and J by 8 bases, and 8 bases separated the two germline ends. CDR3 length: 12 amino acids. Germline assignment: CDR1 MNHNY and CDR2 SVGAGI (reference sequence). CDR3 in DNA: TGTGCCAGCAGTTATAGTATCTATGAGCAGTTCTTC. This codes for CASSYSIYEQFF.

This sequence joins TRBV27 and TRBJ2-5; D may be TRBD1 (5 bases). Between the trimmed V and J ends, which lost 8 bases and 2 bases, there was a span of 12 bases. From germline, CDR1 is MNHEY and CDR2 SMNVEV (reference sequence). The CDR3 contains 13 residues. The chain's CDR3 is CASGARVQETQYF. The CDR3 coding sequence is TGTGCCAGCGGGGCTCGAGTTCAAGAGACCCAGTACTTC.

The gene calls are TRBV28 and TRBJ1-5; D is possibly TRBD1 (6 bases). This CDR3 comprises 16 residues. The V gene lost 1 base and the J gene lost 2 bases, with 12 bases spanning the gap. The germline V gene has CDR1 MDHEN and CDR2 SYDVKM. CDR3 nucleotides: TGTGCCAGCAGTTTATACCCCAGGACAGGCAATCAGCCCCAGCATTTT. Residues: CASSLYPRTGNQPQHF.

The chain recombines TRBV7-9 with TRBJ1-1; the D is unclear. From germline, CDR1 is SEHNR and CDR2 FQNEAQ (reference sequence). The CDR3 length is 14 residues. With 5 bases removed from V and 2 bases from J, the gap between germline ends came to 12 bases. CDR3 loop: CASSPNRGNTEAFF. The CDR3, as DNA: TGTGCCAGCAGCCCCAACCGAGGAAACACTGAAGCTTTCTTT.

The chain carries TRBV2 and TRBJ2-2; TRBD2 agrees at 9 bases. J was trimmed by 4 bases and V by 8 bases; bases with no gene match: 5. The CDR3 is 14 residues long. CDR1 is SNHLY and CDR2 is FYNNEI in the germline V gene. CDR3 nucleotides: TGTGCCAGCTTAGCGGGAGTACTCACCGGGGAGCTGTTTTTT. This sequence encodes CASLAGVLTGELFF.

The chain links TRBV15 to TRBJ1-2, with 8 positions matching TRBD1. The CDR3 spans 14 residues. CDR1 is LNHNV, CDR2 YYDKDF, per germline (reference sequence). J gave up 7 bases and V 2 bases, and 6 bases lay outside the gene matches. The CDR3 spells CATSRPDRGGGYTF. The CDR3 bases are TGTGCCACCAGCAGACCCGACAGGGGAGGTGGCTACACCTTC. The full variable domain, with the rest looked up from reference TRBV15 and TRBJ1-2, is DAMVIQNPRYQVTQFGKPVTLSCSQTLNHNVMYWYQQKSSQAPKLLFHYYDKDFNNEADTPDNFQSRRPNTSFCFLDIRSPGLGDTAMYLCATSRPDRGGGYTFGSGTRLTVV.